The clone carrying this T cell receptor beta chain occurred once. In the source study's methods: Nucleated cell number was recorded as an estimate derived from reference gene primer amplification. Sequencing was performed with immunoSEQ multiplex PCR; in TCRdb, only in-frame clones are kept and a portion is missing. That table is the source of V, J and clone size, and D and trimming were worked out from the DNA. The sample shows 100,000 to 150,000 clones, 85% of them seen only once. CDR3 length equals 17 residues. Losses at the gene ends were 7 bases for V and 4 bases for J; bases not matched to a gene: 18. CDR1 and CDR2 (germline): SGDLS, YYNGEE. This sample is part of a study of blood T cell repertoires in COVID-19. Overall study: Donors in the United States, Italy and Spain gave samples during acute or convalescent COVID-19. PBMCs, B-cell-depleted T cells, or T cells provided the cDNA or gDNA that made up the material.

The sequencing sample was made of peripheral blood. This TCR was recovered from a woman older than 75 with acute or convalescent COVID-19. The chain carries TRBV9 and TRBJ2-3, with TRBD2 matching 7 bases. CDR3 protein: CASSLGAGVTFADTQYF. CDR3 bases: TGTGCCAGCTCTTTAGGGGCGGGGGTTACTTTTGCAGATACGCAGTATTTT.